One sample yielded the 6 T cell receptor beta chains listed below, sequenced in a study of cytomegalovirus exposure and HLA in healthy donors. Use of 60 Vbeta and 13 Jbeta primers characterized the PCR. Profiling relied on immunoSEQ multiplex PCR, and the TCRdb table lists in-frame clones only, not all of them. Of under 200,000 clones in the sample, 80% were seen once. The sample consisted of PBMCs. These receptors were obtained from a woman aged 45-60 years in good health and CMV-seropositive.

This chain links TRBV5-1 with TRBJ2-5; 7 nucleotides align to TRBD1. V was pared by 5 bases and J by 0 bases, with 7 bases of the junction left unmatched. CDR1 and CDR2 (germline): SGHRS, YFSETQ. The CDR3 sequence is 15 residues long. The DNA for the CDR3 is TGCGCCAGCAGTTACGGGACAGTAAACCAAGAGACCCAGTACTTC. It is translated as CASSYGTVNQETQYF.

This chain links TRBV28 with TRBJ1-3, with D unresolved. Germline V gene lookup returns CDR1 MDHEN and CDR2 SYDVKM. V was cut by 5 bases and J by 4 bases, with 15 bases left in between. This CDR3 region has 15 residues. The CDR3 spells CASSLRVALGNTIYF. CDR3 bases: TGTGCCAGCAGTCTACGGGTCGCGCTGGGAAACACCATATATTTT.

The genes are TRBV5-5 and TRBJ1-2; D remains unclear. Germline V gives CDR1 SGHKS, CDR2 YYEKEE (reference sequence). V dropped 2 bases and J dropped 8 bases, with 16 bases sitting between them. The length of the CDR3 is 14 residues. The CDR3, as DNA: TGTGCCAGCAGCTTCCCCCAACAGTCCTTAGGCTACACCTTC. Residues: CASSFPQQSLGYTF. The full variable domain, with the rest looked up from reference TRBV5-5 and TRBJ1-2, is DAGVTQSPTHLIKTRGQQVTLRCSPISGHKSVSWYQQVLGQGPQFIFQYYEKEERGRGNFPDRFSARQFPNYSSELNVNALLLGDSALYLCASSFPQQSLGYTFGSGTRLTVV.

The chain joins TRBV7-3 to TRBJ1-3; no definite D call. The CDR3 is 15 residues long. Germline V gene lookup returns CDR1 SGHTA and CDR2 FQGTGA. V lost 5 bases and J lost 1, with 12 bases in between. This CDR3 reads CASSPLGSSGNTIYF. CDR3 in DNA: TGTGCCAGCAGCCCCCTCGGGTCGTCTGGAAACACCATATATTTT.

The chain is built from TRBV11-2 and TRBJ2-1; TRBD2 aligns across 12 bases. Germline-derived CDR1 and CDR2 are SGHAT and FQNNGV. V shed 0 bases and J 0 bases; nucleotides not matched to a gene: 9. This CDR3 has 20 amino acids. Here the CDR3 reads CASSLDGTSGPRSSYNEQFF. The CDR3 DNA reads TGTGCCAGCAGCTTAGACGGGACTAGCGGGCCAAGAAGCTCCTACAATGAGCAGTTCTTC. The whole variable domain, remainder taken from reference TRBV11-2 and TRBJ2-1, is EAGVAQSPRYKIIEKRQSVAFWCNPISGHATLYWYQQILGQGPKLLIQFQNNGVVDDSQLPKDRFSAERLKGVDSTLKIQPAKLEDSAVYLCASSLDGTSGPRSSYNEQFFGPGTRLTVL.

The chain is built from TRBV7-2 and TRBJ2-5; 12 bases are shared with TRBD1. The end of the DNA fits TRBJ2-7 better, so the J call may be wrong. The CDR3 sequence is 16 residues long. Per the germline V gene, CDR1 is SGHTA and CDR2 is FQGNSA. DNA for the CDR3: TGTGCCAGCAGCTACGCCGGGACAGGGGGCGGTTACGAGCAGTACTTC. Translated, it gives CASSYAGTGGGYEQYF.